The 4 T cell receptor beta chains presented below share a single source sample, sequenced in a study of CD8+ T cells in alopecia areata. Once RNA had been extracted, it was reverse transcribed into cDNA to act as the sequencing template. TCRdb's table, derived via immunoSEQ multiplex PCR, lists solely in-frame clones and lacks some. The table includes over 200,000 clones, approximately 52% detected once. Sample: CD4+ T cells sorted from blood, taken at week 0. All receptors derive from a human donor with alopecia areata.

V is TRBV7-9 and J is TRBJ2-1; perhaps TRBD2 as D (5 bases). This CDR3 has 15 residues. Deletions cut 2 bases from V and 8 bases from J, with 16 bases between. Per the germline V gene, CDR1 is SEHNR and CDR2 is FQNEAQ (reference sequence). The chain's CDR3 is CASSLMLSGIDEQFF. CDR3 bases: TGTGCCAGCAGCTTAATGTTGTCGGGGATCGATGAGCAGTTCTTC.

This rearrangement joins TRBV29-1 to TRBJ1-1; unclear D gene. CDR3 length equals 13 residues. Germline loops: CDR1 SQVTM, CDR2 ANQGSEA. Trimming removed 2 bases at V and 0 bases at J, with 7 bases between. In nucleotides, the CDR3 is TGCAGCGTTGAAAACAGCTTGAACACTGAAGCTTTCTTT. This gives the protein CSVENSLNTEAFF.

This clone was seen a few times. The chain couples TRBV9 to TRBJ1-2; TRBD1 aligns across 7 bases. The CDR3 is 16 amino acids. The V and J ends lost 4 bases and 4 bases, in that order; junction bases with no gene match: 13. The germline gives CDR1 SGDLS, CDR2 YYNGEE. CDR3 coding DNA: TGTGCCAGCAGCCTTACAGACCGGGACAGAGCCTATGGCTACACCTTC. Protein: CASSLTDRDRAYGYTF.

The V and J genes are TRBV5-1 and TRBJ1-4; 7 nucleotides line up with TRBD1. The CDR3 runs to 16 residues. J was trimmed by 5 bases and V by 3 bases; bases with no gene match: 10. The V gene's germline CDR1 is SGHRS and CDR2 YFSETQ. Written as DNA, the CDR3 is TGCGCCAGCAGCTCCGAAGCCCGGGACAGAAATGAAAAACTGTTTTTT. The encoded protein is CASSSEARDRNEKLFF. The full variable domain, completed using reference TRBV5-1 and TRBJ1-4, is KAGVTQTPRYLIKTRGQQVTLSCSPISGHRSVSWYQQTPGQGLQFLFEYFSETQRNKGNFPGRFSGRQFSNSRSEMNVSTLELGDSALYLCASSSEARDRNEKLFFGSGTQLSVL.